These 26 T cell receptor beta chains were all obtained from the same sample, sequenced in a study of cytomegalovirus exposure and HLA in healthy donors. Researchers ran the PCR with 60 Vbeta and 13 Jbeta primers. TCRdb's copy holds only in-frame clones and misses some; the assay was immunoSEQ multiplex PCR. The sample consists of under 200,000 clones, approximately 67% of them appearing once. What was sequenced was PBMCs. The source of these receptors is a man aged 35-49 years in good health and CMV-seronegative.

V gene TRBV2 combines with J gene TRBJ1-3; D is unresolved. CDR1 and CDR2 from the germline V gene are SNHLY and FYNNEI. Trimming took off 6 bases at V and 0 bases at J, with 9 bases between the two ends. The CDR3 length is 14 residues. The CDR3 loop reads CASSSYSSGNTIYF. The CDR3 DNA is TGTGCCAGCAGCTCTTACAGCTCTGGAAACACCATATATTTT.

V gene TRBV7-6 combines with J gene TRBJ2-6; D is uncertain. CDR3 length: 15 amino acids. The germline V and J ends were trimmed by 4 bases and 0 bases, with 7 bases remaining between them. CDR1 and CDR2 from the germline V gene are SGHVS and FNYEAQ. The CDR3 spells CASSSRYSGANVLTF. Here the CDR3 DNA reads TGTGCCAGCAGCTCCAGGTACTCTGGGGCCAACGTCCTGACTTTC.

J is TRBJ1-1 and V is TRBV9; possibly TRBD1 for D (6 bases). CDR1 SGDLS and CDR2 YYNGEE come from the germline V gene. V lost 0 bases and J 1 base, leaving 10 bases between the germline ends. The CDR3 totals 15 residues. For the CDR3, the DNA is TGTGCCAGCAGCGTAGATACAGGGAAGAACACTGAAGCTTTCTTT. Residues: CASSVDTGKNTEAFF.

This chain joins TRBV30 and TRBJ2-7; the D is unclear. Looked up from germline, CDR1 is GTSNPN and CDR2 is SVGIG (reference sequence). Trimming took off 2 bases at V and 1 base at J, with 6 bases between the two ends. CDR3 length: 12 residues. CDR3 in DNA: TGTGCCTGGAGTACCAGATCCTACGAGCAGTACTTC. Its protein is CAWSTRSYEQYF.

V usage is TRBV29-1 and J usage is TRBJ2-7; 8 nucleotides match TRBD1. Germline V gives CDR1 SQVTM, CDR2 ANQGSEA. The ends lost 7 bases at V and 5 bases at J; junction bases unmatched: 7. The CDR3 has 12 amino acids. CDR3 nucleotide sequence: TGCAGCGCTGGGGACAGGCGTCACGAGCAGTACTTC. Its protein is CSAGDRRHEQYF.

The chain joins TRBV5-1 to TRBJ2-2; D perhaps matches TRBD1 (6 bases). Germline V gene lookup returns CDR1 SGHRS and CDR2 YFSETQ. The CDR3 spans 16 residues. The ends were cut back, 4 bases at V and 4 bases at J, with 17 bases in the middle. The CDR3 region has the DNA TGCGCCAGCAGCACCTCAGGGGCGATTGCCACCGGGGAGCTGTTTTTT. It specifies CASSTSGAIATGELFF.

This chain uses TRBV7-2 with TRBJ2-3; TRBD2 agrees at 7 bases. The CDR3 has 16 residues. J was trimmed by 4 bases and V by 3 bases; bases with no gene match: 10. Germline CDR1 SGHTA, CDR2 FQGNSA. The DNA for the CDR3 is TGTGCCAGCAGCTTGGGGCTAGCGGAGAATGCAGATACGCAGTATTTT. Its protein is CASSLGLAENADTQYF.

J is TRBJ2-1 and V is TRBV11-3; D is unclear. Trimming shortened V by 1 base and J by 2 bases, and 6 bases separated the two germline ends. The CDR3 spans 14 residues. Germline CDR1 and CDR2: SGHNT and YENEEA. The CDR3 sequence: CASSLGGTYNEQFF. CDR3 in DNA: TGTGCCAGCAGCTTAGGAGGCACCTACAATGAGCAGTTCTTC.

The chain employs TRBV5-8 and TRBJ1-4; D might be TRBD1 (5 bases). The CDR3 extends over 15 amino acids. V lost 2 bases and J 5 bases, leaving 13 bases between the germline ends. Germline V gene data show CDR1 as SGHTS and CDR2 as YDEGEE. CDR3 nucleotide sequence: TGTGCCAGCAGCTTCCTTCGCGGGGGAAATGAAAAACTGTTTTTT. It specifies CASSFLRGGNEKLFF.

J is TRBJ1-5 and V is TRBV19; D unresolved. This CDR3 has 14 residues. V lost 6 bases and J lost 5, with 14 bases in between. Germline V gene sequence: CDR1 LNHDA, CDR2 SQIVND (reference sequence). In nucleotides, the CDR3 is TGTGCCAGTAGCCCCAGTACCGCGGATCAGCCCCAGCATTTT. This sequence encodes CASSPSTADQPQHF.

CDR3: CASSTDRGLTDTQYF. Written as DNA, the CDR3 is TGCGCCAGCAGCACGGACAGGGGGCTGACAGATACGCAGTATTTT. This sequence joins TRBV5-1 and TRBJ2-3; 11 bases match TRBD1. The V gene end was trimmed by 4 bases and the J gene end by 3 bases; junction bases not matched to a gene: 4. Looked up from germline, CDR1 is SGHRS and CDR2 is YFSETQ. This CDR3 has 15 amino acids.

The rearrangement joins TRBV2 to TRBJ2-3; 8 nucleotides agree with TRBD1. Germline lookup yields CDR1 SNHLY and CDR2 FYNNEI. V dropped 7 bases and J dropped 2; count of bases not matched to a gene: 5. This CDR3 contains 14 residues. The CDR3: CASTTGALTDTQYF. DNA of the CDR3: TGTGCCAGCACGACAGGGGCTCTCACAGATACGCAGTATTTT.

This clone was seen once. This chain joins TRBV6-5 and TRBJ2-7; 9 bases align to TRBD1. Germline-derived CDR1 and CDR2 are MNHEY and SVGAGI. V trimming: 3 bases; J trimming: 3 bases; junction bases outside the gene matches: 3. This CDR3 region has 14 residues. The CDR3 nucleotides are TGTGCCAGCAGTTATAGACAGGGGGACTACGAGCAGTACTTC. Protein product: CASSYRQGDYEQYF.

This CDR3 reads CASSEGGGGGETQYF. The DNA of the CDR3 is TGTGCCAGCAGTGAAGGAGGGGGAGGGGGAGAGACCCAGTACTTC. The V gene is TRBV25-1, the J gene TRBJ2-5, with a possible D match to TRBD2 (7 bases). V was cut by 2 bases and J by 4 bases, with 14 bases left in between. The CDR3 has 15 residues. The germline gives CDR1 MGHDK, CDR2 SYGVNS.

CDR3 protein: CASSLVDRSYGYTF. The CDR3 nucleotides read TGCGCCAGCAGCTTGGTCGACAGATCCTATGGCTACACCTTC. The chain has TRBV5-1 and TRBJ1-2; possible D gene TRBD1, 5 bases. The CDR3 length is 14 residues. V lost 0 bases and J 4 bases, leaving 10 bases between the germline ends. Germline V gene sequence: CDR1 SGHRS, CDR2 YFSETQ.

This chain links TRBV2 with TRBJ2-1, with D unresolved. CDR3 size: 14 residues. The germline CDR1 and CDR2 sequences are SNHLY and FYNNEI. The V end was cut by 3 bases, the J end by 4 bases, with 10 bases between. CDR3 in DNA: TGTGCCAGCAGTGAGGTCAGCGTTTACAATGAGCAGTTCTTC. Translated, it gives CASSEVSVYNEQFF.

The CDR3 spells CASSYWEGGEKLFF. The CDR3, as DNA: TGTGCCAGCAGTTACTGGGAGGGAGGGGAAAAACTGTTTTTT. The rearrangement joins TRBV6-5 to TRBJ1-4; D call uncertain. Germline V gene sequence: CDR1 MNHEY, CDR2 SVGAGI. The CDR3 runs 14 residues. Trimming cost V 1 base and J 8 bases, with 11 bases left between them.

V and J are TRBV19 and TRBJ1-5; 8 bases match TRBD1. CDR3 length: 16 residues. Germline loops: CDR1 LNHDA, CDR2 SQIVND (reference sequence). V was pared by 6 bases and J by 0 bases, with 7 bases of the junction left unmatched. CDR3 protein: CASREAGGISNQPQHF. The DNA of the CDR3 is TGTGCCAGTAGAGAGGCAGGGGGCATTAGCAATCAGCCCCAGCATTTT.

This clone has a handful of counts. The chain is built from TRBV28 and TRBJ1-5; D is perhaps TRBD1 (6 bases). The CDR3 runs 15 residues. Germline CDR1 is MDHEN and CDR2 is SYDVKM. Trimming pared 4 bases from V and 3 bases from J, leaving 13 bases between. CDR3 nucleotide sequence: TGTGCCAGCAGTTATGCGTCAGGGGCCAATCAGCCCCAGCATTTT. Protein product: CASSYASGANQPQHF.

The chain is built from TRBV7-8 and TRBJ1-4; 7 bases fit TRBD1. In germline, CDR1 is SGHVS, CDR2 FQNEAQ. The CDR3 is 16 residues long. V lost 5 bases and J lost 0; bases outside the gene matches: 6. CDR3 region: CASSRQGSATNEKLFF. CDR3 coding DNA: TGTGCCAGCAGCCGACAGGGTTCGGCAACTAATGAAAAACTGTTTTTT.

Points on this clone: A junction end diverges from the germline sequence, so it may reflect a read error. The chain has TRBV7-9 and TRBJ2-2; TRBD1 matches at 9 bases. Germline loops: CDR1 SEHNR, CDR2 FQNEAQ (reference sequence). The CDR3 extends over 15 amino acids. CDR3 coding DNA: TGTTCCAGCAGCCCCCGGGACAGGGATCCCGGGGAGCTGTTTTTT. Translating it yields CSSSPRDRDPGELFF.

The chain recombines TRBV19 with TRBJ2-7; a possible D gene is TRBD2 (5 bases). The germline CDR1 and CDR2 sequences are LNHDA and SQIVND (reference sequence). Trimming pared 0 bases from V and 0 bases from J, leaving 9 bases between. The length of the CDR3 is 15 residues. The CDR3 is CASSIDLRDSYEQYF. DNA for the CDR3: TGTGCCAGTAGTATAGATTTACGGGACTCCTACGAGCAGTACTTC.

Turning to this clone: Compared with germline, one end of the junction differs, possibly owing to a read error. The V call is TRBV7-7, the J call TRBJ2-3; TRBD2 agrees at 8 bases. The CDR3 length is 14 residues. In germline, CDR1 is SSHAT, CDR2 FNYEAQ (reference sequence). CDR3 protein: CASSSTSAGDTQYF. For the CDR3, the DNA is TGTGCTAGCAGTTCGACTAGCGCGGGTGATACGCAGTATTTT.

The gene calls are TRBV4-1 and TRBJ2-5, with TRBD2 as a possible D gene (6 bases). Per germline, CDR1 MGHRA and CDR2 YSYEKL. V gave up 0 bases and J gave up 2 bases, with 13 bases separating them. The CDR3 is 16 amino acids. CDR3 in amino acids: CASSQEELSGQETQYF. CDR3 coding DNA: TGCGCCAGCAGCCAAGAAGAACTCAGCGGGCAAGAGACCCAGTACTTC.

The CDR3 DNA sequence: TGCGCCAGCAGCGTAGACAGTAGGAACACTGAAGCTTTCTTT. This codes for CASSVDSRNTEAFF. The gene calls are TRBV5-1 and TRBJ1-1; possible D gene TRBD1, 5 bases. V gave up 4 bases and J gave up 1 base, with 11 bases separating them. This CDR3 comprises 14 residues. CDR1 and CDR2 (germline): SGHRS, YFSETQ.

This clone was observed a handful of times. V usage is TRBV18 and J usage is TRBJ2-2, with D perhaps matching TRBD1 (5 bases). The CDR3 spans 15 residues. V lost 1 base, J lost 5 bases, and 11 bases lay in between. CDR1 is KGHSH, CDR2 LQKENI, per germline. The CDR3 DNA sequence: TGTGCCAGCTCACCACAACAAGCAGGGACCGGGGAGCTGTTTTTT. Its translation: CASSPQQAGTGELFF.